Included here is one T cell receptor beta chain sequence, with context. TCRdb's table, derived via immunoSEQ multiplex PCR, lists solely in-frame clones and lacks some. The sample contains 50,000 to 65,000 clones, 85% to 95% of which appear only once. This entry comes from a study of T cell changes during pregnancy in multiple sclerosis. V lost 2 bases and J 5 bases, leaving 10 bases between the germline ends. The CDR3 contains 14 residues. Per the germline V gene, CDR1 is MNHNS and CDR2 is SASEGT. The chain uses TRBV6-1 and TRBJ1-5; D is uncertain. The receptor was derived from a female donor with multiple sclerosis, enrolled in a pregnancy study. The sample consisted of CD8+ T cells from peripheral blood mononuclear cells, taken in the second trimester of pregnancy. In nucleotides, the CDR3 is TGTGCCAGCAGTGAATATAGCGGGTATCAGCCCCAGCATTTT. Translated, it gives CASSEYSGYQPQHF.